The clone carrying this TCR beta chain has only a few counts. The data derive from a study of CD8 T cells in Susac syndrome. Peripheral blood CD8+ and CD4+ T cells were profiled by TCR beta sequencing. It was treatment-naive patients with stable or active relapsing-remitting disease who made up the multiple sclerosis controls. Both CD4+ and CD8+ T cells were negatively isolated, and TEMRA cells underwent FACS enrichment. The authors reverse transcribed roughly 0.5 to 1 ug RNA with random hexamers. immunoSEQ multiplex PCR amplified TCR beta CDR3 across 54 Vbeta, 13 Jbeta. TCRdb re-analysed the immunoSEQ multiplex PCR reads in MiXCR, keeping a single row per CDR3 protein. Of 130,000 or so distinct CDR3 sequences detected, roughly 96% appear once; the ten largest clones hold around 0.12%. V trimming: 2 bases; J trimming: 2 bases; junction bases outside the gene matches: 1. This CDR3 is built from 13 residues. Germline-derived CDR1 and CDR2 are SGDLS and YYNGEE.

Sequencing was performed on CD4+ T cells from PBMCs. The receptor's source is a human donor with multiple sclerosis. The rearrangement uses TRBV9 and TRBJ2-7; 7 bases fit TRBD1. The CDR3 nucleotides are TGTGCCAGCAGCGTGGGACAGACCTACGAGCAGTACTTC. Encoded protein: CASSVGQTYEQYF.